Listed below are T cell receptor beta chains from one sample, sequenced in a study of radiotherapy plus CTLA-4 blockade in lung cancer. TCRdb's copy holds only in-frame clones and misses some; the assay was immunoSEQ multiplex PCR. This sample has some 33,000 clones; approximately 77% occur once, and the top ten carry approximately 4.5%. The sample here was peripheral blood, taken from a patient treated with radiotherapy plus ipilimumab. The origin of the receptors is a human donor with non-small cell lung cancer whose response to radiotherapy plus ipilimumab could not be evaluated. Each CDR3 is given with its conserved first and last residue. The order of the fields is J gene, D gene, clone size, V gene, CDR3 DNA, CDR3 protein. The D gene is left open where the match is weak. A clone size is listed for some rows: how often the clone was seen (once, few, many), or a class if it is expanded.

>TRBJ2-7|.|.|TRBV27
TGTGCCAGCAGTTTAGGGGTGGGAGACTCCTACGAGCAGTACTTC
CASSLGVGDSYEQYF
>TRBJ2-3|.|.|TRBV9
TGTGCCAGCAGCGTAGTGAGGGGAGGTCTCACAGATACGCAGTATTTT
CASSVVRGGLTDTQYF
>TRBJ2-7|TRBD2|.|TRBV5-4
TGCGCCAGCAGCCAACTCGGGACTAGCAGCTACGAGCAGTACTTC
CASSQLGTSSYEQYF
>TRBJ2-7|.|.|TRBV2
TGTGCCAGCACCCCCGCACCGGGACAATCTTCCGAGCAGTACTTC
CASTPAPGQSSEQYF
>TRBJ2-5|TRBD1|.|TRBV6-1
TGTGCCAGCAGCCGGGGACAGCAAGAGACCCAGTACTTC
CASSRGQQETQYF
>TRBJ2-5|.|.|TRBV20-1
TGCAGTGCTAGAGACTTGGCGACCCAGTACTTC
CSARDLATQYF
>TRBJ2-1|.|.|TRBV21-1
TGTGCCAGCAGTGCGGTAGTAGCTACACCTTCCGACAATGAGCAGTTCTTC
CASSAVVATPSDNEQFF
>TRBJ2-7|TRBD2|.|TRBV6-5
TGTGCCAGCTCACCACGGCGGGGGAGCTACGAGCAGTACTTC
CASSPRRGSYEQYF
>TRBJ2-3|TRBD2|.|TRBV7-2
TGTGCCAGCAGCGCCCGGACTAGTCTAGGTACGCAGTATTTT
CASSARTSLGTQYF
>TRBJ1-1|.|.|TRBV19
TGTGCCAGTAGTATAGGAGCGCGTGAAGCTTTCTTT
CASSIGAREAFF
>TRBJ1-3|.|.|TRBV7-9
TGTGCCAGCAGCACAGGTATCTCTGGAAACACCATATATTTT
CASSTGISGNTIYF
>TRBJ1-2|TRBD1|.|TRBV7-9
TGTGCCAGCAGCGTAGACAGAGGGGGCTTCTATGGCTACACCTTC
CASSVDRGGFYGYTF
>TRBJ1-2|TRBD1|.|TRBV4-1
TGCGCCAGCAGCCACCGGCACCCGGGACAGGGAACCTCTAACTATGGCTACACCTTC
CASSHRHPGQGTSNYGYTF
>TRBJ1-1|.|.|TRBV7-2
TGTGCCAGCAGCCCACGACTCATCGGGAACACTGAAGCTTTCTTT
CASSPRLIGNTEAFF
>TRBJ2-7|.|few|TRBV5-8
TGTGCCAGCAGCTTGGTCAGGGGCCTTGAGTACTTC
CASSLVRGLEYF
>TRBJ1-5|TRBD1|.|TRBV5-1
TGCGCCAACCATTACCGGGACAGGGGCAATCAGCCCCAGCATTTT
CANHYRDRGNQPQHF
>TRBJ2-1|TRBD1|.|TRBV7-2
TGTGCCAGCAGCTTAGGGACAGGGGGGAACAATGAGCAGTTCTTC
CASSLGTGGNNEQFF
>TRBJ2-7|.|few|TRBV7-2
TGTGCCAGCAGCTTAGGTGGTAGCGAATACGAGCAGTACTTC
CASSLGGSEYEQYF
>TRBJ2-7|TRBD1|.|TRBV5-1
TGCGCCAGCAGCGAACAACCGGGACAGGGAAGGCACGAGCAGTACTTC
CASSEQPGQGRHEQYF
>TRBJ1-2|.|few|TRBV5-4
TGTGCCAGCACAAGAGAGGTCGCAAACTATGGCTACACCTTC
CASTREVANYGYTF
>TRBJ2-5|.|once|TRBV2
TGTGCCAGCACCAGAACCTTAGGGGGTGGAGAGACCCAGTACTTC
CASTRTLGGGETQYF
>TRBJ1-6|.|.|TRBV29-1
TGCAGCGTTCGGGTGGGAGGGGTGGATTCACCCCTCCACTTT
CSVRVGGVDSPLHF
>TRBJ2-1|TRBD1|.|TRBV2
TGTGCCAGCAGTGGACAGGGACCCGGGCAGTTCTTC
CASSGQGPGQFF
>TRBJ2-7|TRBD1|.|TRBV2
TGTGCCAGCAAGGGGACAGTTTCCTACGAGCAGTACTTC
CASKGTVSYEQYF
>TRBJ2-3|TRBD1|few|TRBV4-1
TGCGCCAGCAGCCAAAGGTGGGGACAGGGGGCTTTAGATACGCAGTATTTT
CASSQRWGQGALDTQYF
>TRBJ2-5|.|.|TRBV20-1
TGCAGTGCTAGCGGTCAAGAGACCCAGTACTTC
CSASGQETQYF
>TRBJ2-7|.|.|TRBV18
TGTGCCAGCTCATTCAAGTCGGATGGGACAAACGAGCAGTACTTC
CASSFKSDGTNEQYF
>TRBJ2-7|.|.|TRBV15
TGTGCCACCAGCAGAGATCTGGGGGGACGCGAGCAGTACTTC
CATSRDLGGREQYF
>TRBJ1-1|.|.|TRBV6-9
TGTGCCAGCAGTTACCAATCTATCATGAACACTGAAGCTTTCTTT
CASSYQSIMNTEAFF
>TRBJ2-7|TRBD1|few|TRBV12-5
TGTGCTAGTGGTTTGGTCGGGACAGGACAATACGAGCAGTACTTC
CASGLVGTGQYEQYF
>TRBJ2-1|TRBD2|.|TRBV14
TGTGCCAGCAGCCAAGAGGGGAGGGGATCCTACAATGAGCAGTTCTTC
CASSQEGRGSYNEQFF
>TRBJ1-6|.|few|TRBV5-5
TGTGCCAGCAGCCGTGGACAGTTTCCTAATTCACCCCTCCACTTT
CASSRGQFPNSPLHF
>TRBJ1-4|.|.|TRBV28
TGTGCCAGCAGTTTATCCGCAGGGTTTTGGGAAAAACTGTTTTTT
CASSLSAGFWEKLFF
>TRBJ2-7|TRBD2|.|TRBV5-1
TGCGCCAGCAGCGGACTAGCGGGGGATTCCTACGAGCAGTACTTC
CASSGLAGDSYEQYF
>TRBJ1-1|TRBD1|once|TRBV6-5
TGTGCCAGCAGTACCGGGACAGAGAACACTGAAGCTTTCTTT
CASSTGTENTEAFF
>TRBJ2-1|TRBD2|.|TRBV4-1
TGCGCCAGCAGCCAGCCTACTAGCGGGAGTCGCAATGAGCAGTTCTTC
CASSQPTSGSRNEQFF
>TRBJ2-5|TRBD2|.|TRBV7-8
TGTGCCAGCAGCCCCCCCTTGCGGGAGGGCCTGCAGACCCAGTACTTC
CASSPPLREGLQTQYF
>TRBJ2-2|TRBD1|.|TRBV6-1
TGTGCCAGCAGTGAGGACAGGGAAACCGGGGAGCTGTTTTTT
CASSEDRETGELFF
>TRBJ2-6|.|.|TRBV5-1
TGCGCCAGCAGCTTGGGAGGGCCTGGGGCCAACGTCCTGACTTTC
CASSLGGPGANVLTF
>TRBJ1-1|TRBD1|.|TRBV4-3
TGCGCCAGCAGCCTCCTAGGGACAGGGAATTCTGAAGCTTTCTTT
CASSLLGTGNSEAFF